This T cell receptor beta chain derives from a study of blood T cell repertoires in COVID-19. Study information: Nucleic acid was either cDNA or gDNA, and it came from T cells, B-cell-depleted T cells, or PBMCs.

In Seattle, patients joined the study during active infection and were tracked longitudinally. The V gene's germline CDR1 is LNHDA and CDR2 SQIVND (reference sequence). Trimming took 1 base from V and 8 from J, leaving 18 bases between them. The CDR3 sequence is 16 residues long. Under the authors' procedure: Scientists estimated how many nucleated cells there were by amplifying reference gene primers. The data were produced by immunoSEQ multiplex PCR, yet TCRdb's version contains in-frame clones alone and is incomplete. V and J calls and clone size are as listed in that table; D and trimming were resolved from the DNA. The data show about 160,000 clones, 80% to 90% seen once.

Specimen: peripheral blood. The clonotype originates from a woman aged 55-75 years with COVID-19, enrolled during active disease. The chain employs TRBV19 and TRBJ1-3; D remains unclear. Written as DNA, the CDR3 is TGTGCCAGTAGTATAGCTGTCAGTGGGCCCGGTTACACCATATATTTT. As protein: CASSIAVSGPGYTIYF.